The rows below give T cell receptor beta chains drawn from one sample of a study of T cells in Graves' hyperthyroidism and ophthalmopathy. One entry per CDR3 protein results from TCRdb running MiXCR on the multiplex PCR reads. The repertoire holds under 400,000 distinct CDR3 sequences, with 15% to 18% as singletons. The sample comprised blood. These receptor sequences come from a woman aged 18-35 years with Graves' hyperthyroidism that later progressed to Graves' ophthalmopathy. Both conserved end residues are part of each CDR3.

CDR3: CSANPPGPGTDTQYF
J: TRBJ2-3
V: TRBV20-1

CDR3: CASSPISGEGRASEVRYNEQFF
J: TRBJ2-1
V: TRBV4-3

CDR3: CASRRGIADTQYF
J: TRBJ2-3
V: TRBV19

CDR3: CSAGRTGGNIQYF
J: TRBJ2-4
V: TRBV20-1

CDR3: CASTGQFYEQYF
J: TRBJ2-7
V: TRBV28

CDR3: CASSFWGSGANVLTF
J: TRBJ2-6
V: TRBV12-3/TRBV12-4

CDR3: CASSQWQGAASSYNEQFF
J: TRBJ2-1
V: TRBV14

CDR3: CSAKTGGFRETQYF
J: TRBJ2-5
V: TRBV20-1

CDR3: CATSGQGSPTGELFF
J: TRBJ2-2
V: TRBV24-1

CDR3: CASSQPSWENEDTQYF
J: TRBJ2-3
V: TRBV14

CDR3: CASSLAARNYGYTF
J: TRBJ1-2
V: TRBV7-9

CDR3: CSVSRRAGELFF
J: TRBJ2-2
V: TRBV29-1

CDR3: CASSQEREAGRPSTDTQYF
J: TRBJ2-3
V: TRBV4-1

CDR3: CASSGTGIRQPQHF
J: TRBJ1-5
V: TRBV12-3/TRBV12-4

CDR3: CASSPPGQGNTEAFF
J: TRBJ1-1
V: TRBV6-1

CDR3: CASSSLTVDTQYF
J: TRBJ2-3
V: TRBV28

CDR3: CASSLEAGDYGYTF
J: TRBJ1-2
V: TRBV7-2

CDR3: CASSPLTGAYNEQFF
J: TRBJ2-1
V: TRBV18

CDR3: CASSQGDRLFSYEQYF
J: TRBJ2-7
V: TRBV3-1

CDR3: CASSYSGTPDEQYF
J: TRBJ2-7
V: TRBV6-6

CDR3: CASSLDNSNYGYTF
J: TRBJ1-2
V: TRBV14

CDR3: CASSLAQYTEAFF
J: TRBJ1-1
V: TRBV12-3/TRBV12-4

CDR3: CASSPQYSYEQYF
J: TRBJ2-7
V: TRBV18

CDR3: CASSVPGQGEDTEAFF
J: TRBJ1-1
V: TRBV6-2/TRBV6-3

CDR3: CASSAGTGDEKLFF
J: TRBJ1-4
V: TRBV18

CDR3: CASSGEAGTYNEQFF
J: TRBJ2-1
V: TRBV2

CDR3: CATNRETQYF
J: TRBJ2-5
V: TRBV28

CDR3: CASSQGSGWGYEQYF
J: TRBJ2-7
V: TRBV4-2

CDR3: CSVSRGPGDTQYF
J: TRBJ2-3
V: TRBV29-1

CDR3: CASSYGTGTVQYEQYF
J: TRBJ2-7
V: TRBV6-5

CDR3: CASTGELNTEAFF
J: TRBJ1-1
V: TRBV12-3/TRBV12-4

CDR3: CASRQAASGSYEQYF
J: TRBJ2-7
V: TRBV11-2

CDR3: CASSLTDEANYGYTF
J: TRBJ1-2
V: TRBV7-2

CDR3: CASSLVARVGTGELFF
J: TRBJ2-2
V: TRBV7-8

CDR3: CSVGQGTTGELFF
J: TRBJ2-2
V: TRBV29-1

CDR3: CATSGDGRTDTQYF
J: TRBJ2-3
V: TRBV24-1

CDR3: CAISGFRGGYNEQFF
J: TRBJ2-1
V: TRBV10-3

CDR3: CASSLARGMNTEDFF
J: TRBJ1-1
V: TRBV5-1